These 6 T cell receptor beta chains originate from one sample sequenced in a study of blood T cells in healthy people across ages. A second about 6 to 12 cycle PCR used barcoded and J-beta primers. TCRdb processed the 5' RACE reads anew with MiXCR; each CDR3 protein has one entry. The table records hundreds of thousands of distinct CDR3 sequences, about 43% of them present only once. Sequenced sample: blood. The source of these receptors is a man older than 75 in good health.

The chain recombines TRBV29-1 with TRBJ2-1; either TRBD1 or TRBD2 may supply D (5 bases each). The CDR3 runs to 14 residues. Germline values: CDR1 SQVTM, CDR2 ANQGSEA. Trimming shortened V by 7 bases and J by 5 bases, and 18 bases separated the two germline ends. The CDR3 here is CSGSPGRVNNEQFF. DNA for the CDR3: TGCAGCGGTAGTCCGGGACGGGTGAACAATGAGCAGTTCTTC.

J is TRBJ2-1 and V is TRBV5-1, with 8 positions matching TRBD1. Germline CDR1 and CDR2: SGHRS and YFSETQ. CDR3 length: 14 amino acids. V lost 7 bases, J lost 0 bases, and 3 bases stayed unmatched. The CDR3 sequence: CASGTGGSYNEQFF. CDR3 sequence (DNA): TGCGCCAGCGGGACAGGAGGCTCCTACAATGAGCAGTTCTTC.

The chain couples TRBV12-3 or TRBV12-4 to TRBJ2-7; 7 nucleotides align to TRBD2. CDR3 length: 15 residues. V lost 5 bases and J lost 2; bases outside the gene matches: 9. Here the CDR3 reads CASSITSVGAYEQYF. As DNA, the CDR3 is TGTGCCAGCAGTATTACTAGCGTTGGTGCCTACGAGCAGTACTTC.

The chain employs TRBV18 and TRBJ2-1, with 13 nucleotides matching TRBD2. The germline V gene encodes CDR1 KGHSH and CDR2 LQKENI. The CDR3 has 16 residues. V dropped 4 bases and J dropped 7; count of bases not matched to a gene: 7. The CDR3 DNA is TGTGCCAGCTCACTACCGGGACTAGCGGGAAATAATGAGCAGTTCTTC. The encoded protein is CASSLPGLAGNNEQFF.

Notes on this clonotype: With a much larger clone just one base away, this may be a read error. V gene TRBV7-2 combines with J gene TRBJ2-1, with 7 bases fitting TRBD1. Trimming at V came to 2 bases and at J to 12 bases, leaving 13 bases not matched to a gene. The length of the CDR3 is 15 residues. The germline V gene encodes CDR1 SGHTA and CDR2 FQGNSA. CDR3 residues: CASSLNSPGGDGQFF. As DNA, the CDR3 is TGTGCCAGCAGCTTAAATTCCCCAGGGGGAGATGGGCAGTTCTTC.

The chain carries TRBV3-1 and TRBJ2-7, with 7 bases identical to TRBD2. The DNA end favors TRBJ2-4, so the J call may be wrong. CDR1 and CDR2 (germline): LGHDT, YNNKEL (reference sequence). The CDR3 length is 14 residues. The CDR3 DNA reads TGTGCCAGCAGCGTGAGCCTAGCGGAAAACATTCAGTACTTC. As protein: CASSVSLAENIQYF.